One and the same sample provided the 7 T cell receptor beta chains below, sequenced in a study of CD8 T cells in Susac syndrome (dated by TCRdb to about 2019). Libraries were prepared through the immunoSEQ multiplex PCR assay. RNA was extracted with the RNeasy kit and 0.5 to 1 ug was reverse transcribed using random hexamers. Using fastp at Q25 and MiXCR, TCRdb reprocessed the public reads and kept productive beta chains. Every CDR3 protein is listed once, alongside the most common genes and DNA of its rows. Recorded for this sample are 110,000 or so distinct CDR3 sequences; 93% of them occurred a single time. About 0.096% of the sample is taken by the ten largest. The sequenced sample consisted of CD4+ T cells from PBMCs. The receptors were sampled from a human donor with multiple sclerosis.

V usage is TRBV5-6 and J usage is TRBJ2-5; 7 bases align to TRBD2. V shed 2 bases and J 7 bases; nucleotides not matched to a gene: 8. The CDR3 consists of 14 residues. CDR1 SGHDT and CDR2 YYEEEE come from the germline V gene. The CDR3 loop reads CASSLRRERGTQYF. CDR3 DNA sequence: TGTGCCAGCAGCTTACGCAGGGAGCGGGGGACCCAGTACTTC.

This rearrangement joins TRBV5-6 to TRBJ2-3; D uncertain. CDR1 is SGHDT and CDR2 is YYEEEE in the germline V gene. Between the trimmed V and J ends, which lost 0 bases and 6 bases, there was a span of 5 bases. This CDR3 contains 12 residues. CDR3 residues: CASSLAADTQYF. In DNA, the CDR3 is TGTGCCAGCAGCTTGGCGGCGGATACGCAGTATTTT.

This clonotype was picked up one time. The V and J genes are TRBV20-1 and TRBJ1-5; 9 bases are a match to TRBD1. This CDR3 contains 17 residues. The ends lost 5 bases at V and 2 bases at J; junction bases unmatched: 13. Per germline, CDR1 DFQATT and CDR2 SNEGSKA (reference sequence). CDR3 nucleotides: TGCAGTGCTTTAACCGGGACAGGGATTTCGGGCAATCAGCCCCAGCATTTT. This translates into CSALTGTGISGNQPQHF.

The chain uses TRBV3-1 and TRBJ2-1, with 7 bases identical to TRBD2. The V and J ends lost 3 bases and 0 bases, in that order; junction bases with no gene match: 5. The CDR3 has 16 residues. Germline V gives CDR1 LGHDT, CDR2 YNNKEL (reference sequence). The DNA for the CDR3 is TGTGCCAGCAGCCAGAGGCCGGGGGGCTCCTACAATGAGCAGTTCTTC. Translating gives CASSQRPGGSYNEQFF.

This clonotype was seen only once. The rearrangement uses TRBV3-1 and TRBJ1-2; D possibly corresponds to TRBD1 (6 bases). The CDR3 covers 13 residues. Germline V gene sequence: CDR1 LGHDT, CDR2 YNNKEL (reference sequence). V was shortened by 4 bases and J by 6 bases, with 12 bases between the two germline ends. CDR3: CASSLWTADGYTF. The CDR3 nucleotides read TGTGCCAGCAGCCTATGGACAGCGGATGGCTACACCTTC.

The chain uses TRBV6-5 and TRBJ2-7, with D perhaps given as TRBD1 or TRBD2 (5 bases each). CDR3 length equals 17 residues. CDR1 and CDR2 (germline): MNHEY, SVGAGI. Trimming removed 2 bases from V and 2 bases from J, with 19 bases in between. CDR3 sequence (DNA): TGTGCCAGCAGTTACGAAAAATTTGGGGACCGAGCCTACGAGCAGTACTTC. Its protein is CASSYEKFGDRAYEQYF.

The rearrangement joins TRBV4-1 to TRBJ1-4; no firm D call. CDR3 length: 13 amino acids. V was shortened by 7 bases and J by 8 bases, with 14 bases between the two germline ends. Germline CDR1 is MGHRA and CDR2 is YSYEKL. The CDR3 region is CASTLRVGEKLFF. For the CDR3, the DNA is TGCGCCAGCACCCTGAGGGTAGGCGAAAAACTGTTTTTT.